This T cell receptor (beta chain) appears in the sequencing data of a study of blood T cell repertoires in COVID-19 (dated by TCRdb to 2019 to 2021). About the full investigation: Recovered participants in ImmuneRACE Cohort 3 were defined by two consecutive negative NP/OP PCR tests, clearance by a healthcare professional, or resolution of symptoms. The dataset comprised deeply sampled blood TCRbeta repertoires from subjects exposed to, actively infected with, or recovered from COVID-19. A de-identified subject ID, COVID-19 status, age in years and sex were almost always included in the sample metadata. Samples covering the acute and convalescent phases of COVID-19 were provided by collaborators in the United States, Italy and Spain. The samples were drawn from two sources: the first 160 participants of the ongoing ImmuneRACE study, and 1,000 to 1,500 subjects contributed by 6 global collaborators. The prospective study material was composed of cDNA or gDNA derived from T cells, B-cell-depleted T cells, or PBMCs. HLA class I and class II types, where available, came from metadata supplied by the sample provider rather than from assay-based typing. The repertoires were released in a freely available public database intended as a resource for research on the immune response to SARS-CoV-2.

Participants in the prospective study were aged roughly 18 to 90 years, lived in 20 to 30 United States geographic areas, and enrolled through a virtual design. Cohort assignment in the prospective study relied on participant-reported clinical history from a screening survey and a study questionnaire. Mobile phlebotomists in the prospective study collected whole blood, serum and a nasopharyngeal or oropharyngeal swab from every participant. Over an approximately two-month period, participants in the prospective study had the option of providing additional blood draws and questionnaires. Prospective study blood samples were shipped either frozen or at room temperature before DNA extraction. With respect to this clone: Its specific antigen is unknown. Qualities for individual bases were not recorded, and no much larger clone is one base off.

The CDR3 runs 13 amino acids, cysteine and phenylalanine included. Just CDR3 DNA is preserved here, 39 bases in frame from base 1. TCRbeta CDR3 regions were amplified from genomic DNA using the immunoSEQ Assay, a bias-controlled multiplex PCR. On the authors' methods: Nucleated cell counts per sample were estimated from amplification of reference gene primers within the assay. To quantify the absolute abundance of each unique TCRbeta CDR3 rearrangement, sequence reads were collapsed and filtered. For each sample, productive Simpson clonality was calculated by taking the square root of Simpson's diversity index across productive rearrangements. As stored in TCRdb, this immuneACCESS dataset retains in-frame rearrangements with V and J assigned. A fraction of the clones does not appear; measured against another copy, unresolved V genes explain less than half of the discrepancy, and the remainder lacks a known reason. V, J and clone size reflect that table, while D and trimming were determined from the DNA. The sample records fewer than 250,000 clones, around 86% of which are singletons. The ten largest account for around 7% of the sample.

Study-level results and caveats: The amount of clinical and demographic metadata varied by source and participant and was provided uncurated.

This sequence uses TRBV21-1 and TRBJ1-1. TRBV21-1 is a known pseudogene. Sample: PBMCs or T cells enriched from blood (not recorded which). The clonotype was recovered from a man in his thirties or forties in a cohort exposed to, infected with or recovered from COVID-19 (not recorded which). The nucleotides are TGTGCCAGCGGTCGGAGGATTAACACTGAAGCTTTCTTT. Translated, it reads CASGRRINTEAFF.